Detailed here is one T cell receptor beta chain. This clonotype appeared once. The antigen it recognizes is unknown. No base quality values were provided; no much bigger clone lies one nucleotide off. Evidence from a single read is weak. The data belong to a study of T-cell memory formation after mild COVID-19 (dated by TCRdb to about 2021). Describing the broader study: Most TCR sequence clusters were specific to one of the two donors. The cohort comprised two young, previously healthy adult volunteers, one female and one male. T-cell clones expanding and contracting after mild COVID-19 in two donors were tracked by longitudinal TCRalpha and TCRbeta repertoire sequencing. The study at large found these results: Clones that contracted from day 15 to 85 showed balanced CD4/CD8 phenotypes, whereas a second wave of clones that expanded from day 15 to 37 leaned towards CD4+. Only a couple of mild cases were covered in the study, and larger cohorts including severe cases with pre-infection samples were considered necessary. Contracting CD4+ clones appeared mostly in the CM and EM memory subsets, whereas CD8+ clones were enriched in EMRA. SARS-CoV-2 specificity was not confirmed for the second-wave clones peaking on day 37. Some responding clones were detected in pre-infection memory, which suggested that pre-existing cross-reactive memory T cells had joined the SARS-CoV-2 response.

Ficoll-Paque density gradient centrifugation was used to isolate PBMCs. The germline V gene gives CDR1 as LGHNA and CDR2 as YSLEER. Spanning cysteine to phenylalanine, the CDR3 consists of 16 amino acids. Kept here is only the CDR3 DNA, which spans 48 bases and is read in frame from base 1. Trimming at the junction amounts to 4 bases on V and 0 bases on J, and the germline ends lie 12 bases apart. This sample was sequenced with an Illumina NovaSeq 6000. TCRalpha and TCRbeta cDNA libraries were constructed by 5'RACE with constant-segment primers, with sample barcodes and unique molecular identifiers being introduced. Trizol reagent was used to extract RNA from every sample. The libraries were amplified in two PCR steps, and the second step added a second sample barcode and Illumina TruSeq adapters. Sequencing of libraries was performed on an Illumina NovaSeq with 2 x 150 bp paired-end reads. The authors' analysis ran thus. Reads were demultiplexed and collapsed into UMI-guided consensus sequences with migec v1.2.7. Using mixcr v2.1.11, the UMI consensuses were aligned to TRA and TRB V and J templates and assembled into clonotypes. Clonotypes were classified as expanded or contracted when called significant by both edgeR and NoisET, with noise models trained on biological replicates. edgeR calls used a false discovery rate-adjusted p below 0.01 and a log2 fold-change threshold of 1. As an exploratory analysis of dynamics, max-normalized trajectories of the 1000 most abundant clonotypes were examined by PCA with hierarchical clustering. The CD4 or CD8 phenotype of responding clones was assigned using the separately sequenced CD4+ and CD8+ repertoires. TCRdb reworked the public reads: Q25 trimming with fastp, MiXCR clone assembly, productive beta chains retained. Every entry covers one CDR3 protein and lists the most common genes and DNA from its rows. What appears here as the V and J calls and clone size reflects TCRdb's work, not the paper's. In all, the sample holds 250,000 to 300,000 distinct CDR3 sequences, and 8% to 9% of those were seen once. The biggest ten clones account for less than 25% of the sample.

The clonotype originates from a man aged 18 to 29 who had mild COVID-19 (a few samples of this study predate the infection). The sample titles of this study are shuffled in the database, so cell type and time point are left out; the donor was told from shared clones. The material sequenced was PBMCs or a T cell subset sorted from them (not recorded which). This chain is built from TRBV4-3 and TRBJ1-4, with TRBD1 tentatively as D gene (5 bases match). The nucleotide sequence is TGCGCCAGCAGCCCGGGGGACCGAACAACTAATGAAAAACTGTTTTTT. It codes for CASSPGDRTTNEKLFF.